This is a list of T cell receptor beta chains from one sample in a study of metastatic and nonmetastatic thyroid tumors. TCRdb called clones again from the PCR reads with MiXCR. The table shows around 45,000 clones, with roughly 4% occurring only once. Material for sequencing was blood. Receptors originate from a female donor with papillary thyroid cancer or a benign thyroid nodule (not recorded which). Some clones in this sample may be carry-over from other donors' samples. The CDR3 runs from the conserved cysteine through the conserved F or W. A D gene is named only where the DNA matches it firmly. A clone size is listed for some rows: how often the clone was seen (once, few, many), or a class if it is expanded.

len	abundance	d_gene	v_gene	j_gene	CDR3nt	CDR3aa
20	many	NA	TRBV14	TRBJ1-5	TGTGCCAGCAGCCAAGATGATAGAACGGACCTACCGACTAGCAATCAGCCCCAGCATTTT	CASSQDDRTDLPTSNQPQHF
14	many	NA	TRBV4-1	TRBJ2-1	TGCGCCAGCAGCCAAGCGGGAGAGAGGAATGAGCAGTTCTTC	CASSQAGERNEQFF
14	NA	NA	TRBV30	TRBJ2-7	TGTGCCTGGAGTGTAGGCATTGGGCCACTCGAGCAGTACTTC	CAWSVGIGPLEQYF
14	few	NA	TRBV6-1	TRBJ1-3	TGTGCCACCAAGGACACCCGCTCTGGAAACACCATATATTTT	CATKDTRSGNTIYF
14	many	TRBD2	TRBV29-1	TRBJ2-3	TGCAGCGTGGGACTAGCGGACAACACAGATACGCAGTATTTT	CSVGLADNTDTQYF
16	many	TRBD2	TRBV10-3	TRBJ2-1	TGTGCCATCAGACCCAAACTAGCGGGAGGGTCCAATGAGCAGTTCTTC	CAIRPKLAGGSNEQFF
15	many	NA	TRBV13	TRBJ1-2	TGTGCCAGCAGCTTGTCCGGGGAAGCTAACTATGGCTACACCTTC	CASSLSGEANYGYTF
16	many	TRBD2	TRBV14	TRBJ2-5	TGTGCCAGCAGCTATACTAGCGGGAGGGATCAAGAGACCCAGTACTTC	CASSYTSGRDQETQYF
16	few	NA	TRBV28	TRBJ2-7	TGTGCCAGCAGCCGGGCGGAGCTAGGGCCACTCTACGAGCAGTACTTC	CASSRAELGPLYEQYF
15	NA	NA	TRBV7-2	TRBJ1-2	TGTGCCAGCAGCTTGGTCCTAGCAGCGGTCTATGGCTACACCTTC	CASSLVLAAVYGYTF
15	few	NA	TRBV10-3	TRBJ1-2	TGTGCCATCAGTGAGACCGGAAAGACCCGCTATGGCTACACCTTC	CAISETGKTRYGYTF
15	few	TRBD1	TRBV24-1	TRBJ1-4	TGTGCCACCAGTGACCCCGGACAGGGGCGAGAAAAACTGTTTTTT	CATSDPGQGREKLFF
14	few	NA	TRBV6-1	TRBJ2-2	TGTGCCGGCACCTCAGGGGTTGAAGCCGGGGAGCTGTTTTTT	CAGTSGVEAGELFF
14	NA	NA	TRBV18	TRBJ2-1	TGTGCCAGCTCACGATCAGTTCGGGAGTCTGAGCAGTTCTTC	CASSRSVRESEQFF
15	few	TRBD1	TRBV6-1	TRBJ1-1	TGTGCCAGCAGTGAATCGGCGACAGGGGGATACCAAGCTTTCTTT	CASSESATGGYQAFF
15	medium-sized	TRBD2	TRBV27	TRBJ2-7	TGTGCCAGCAGTACACTAGCGGGAGTGTCCTACGAGCAGTACTTC	CASSTLAGVSYEQYF
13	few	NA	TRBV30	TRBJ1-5	TGTGCCTGGAGTGGGGGGGAGCATCAGCCCCAGCATTTT	CAWSGGEHQPQHF
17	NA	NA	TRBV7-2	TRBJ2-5	TGTGCCAGCAGCTTAGGCCTACTATCGGGAGTTCTTGAGACCCAGTACTTC	CASSLGLLSGVLETQYF
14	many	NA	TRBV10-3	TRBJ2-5	TGTGCCATCAGTGAGGGAGGGAGAGAAGAGACCCAGTACTTC	CAISEGGREETQYF
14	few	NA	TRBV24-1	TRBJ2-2	TGTGCCACCAGTGATTTGGTCCGTTCCGGGGAGCTGTTTTTT	CATSDLVRSGELFF
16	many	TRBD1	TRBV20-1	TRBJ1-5	TGCAGTGCCGGAGCTCCGGGACAGGGGTTCAATCAGCCCCAGCATTTT	CSAGAPGQGFNQPQHF
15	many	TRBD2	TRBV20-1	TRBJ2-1	TGCAGTGCTAGAGATCTAGCGGGAGGGGACAATGAGCAGTTCTTC	CSARDLAGGDNEQFF
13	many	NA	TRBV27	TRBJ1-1	TGTGCCAGCAGTTTATCCATGAACACTGAAGCTTTCTTT	CASSLSMNTEAFF
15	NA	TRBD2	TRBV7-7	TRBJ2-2	TGTGCTAGCACCATGACTAGCGGGGGGCCCGGGGAGCTGTTTTTT	CASTMTSGGPGELFF
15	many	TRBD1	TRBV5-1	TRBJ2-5	TGCGCCAGCAGCTCGGACAGGGTGGGTATGGAGACCCAGTACTTC	CASSSDRVGMETQYF
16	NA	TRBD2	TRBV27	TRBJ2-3	TGTGCCAGCAGTTCAAGACTAGCGGGAGGCACAGATACGCAGTATTTT	CASSSRLAGGTDTQYF
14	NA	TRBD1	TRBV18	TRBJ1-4	TGTGCCAGCTCACTCGACAGGGGTAATGAAAAACTGTTTTTT	CASSLDRGNEKLFF
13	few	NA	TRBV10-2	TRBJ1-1	TGCGCCAGCAGTGGACAGGCCTCCACTGAAGCTTTCTTT	CASSGQASTEAFF
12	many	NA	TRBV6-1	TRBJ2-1	TGTGCCAGCAGTGAAATCTACAATGAGCAGTTCTTC	CASSEIYNEQFF
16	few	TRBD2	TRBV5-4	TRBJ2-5	TGTGCCAGCAGCACGGGACTAGCGGGGGTCCAAGAGACCCAGTACTTC	CASSTGLAGVQETQYF
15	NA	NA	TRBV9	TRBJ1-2	TGTGCCAGCAGCTCGTCTGACGAACCTGGCTATGGCTACACCTTC	CASSSSDEPGYGYTF
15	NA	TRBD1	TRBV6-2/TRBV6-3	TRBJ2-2	TGTGCCAGCAAAGCCGGGACAGAAGAGACCGGGGAGCTGTTCTTT	CASKAGTEETGELFF
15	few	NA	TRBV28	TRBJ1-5	TGTGCCAGCAGACAGGACAGTGCCGTCAATCAGCCCCAGCATTTT	CASRQDSAVNQPQHF
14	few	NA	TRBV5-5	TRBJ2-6	TGTGCCAGCAGCTTGCTCTCTGGGGCCAACGTCCTGACTTTC	CASSLLSGANVLTF
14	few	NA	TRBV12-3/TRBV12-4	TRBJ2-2	TGTGCCAGCAGTTTAACGGGGAACACCGGGGAGCTGTTTTTT	CASSLTGNTGELFF
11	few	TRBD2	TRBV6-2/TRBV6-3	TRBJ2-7	TGTGCCAGCGAGGGAGGGCACGAGCAGTACTTC	CASEGGHEQYF
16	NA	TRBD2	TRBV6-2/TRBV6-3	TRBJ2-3	TGTGCCAGCAGTTCCCTAGCGGGAGGGTACACAGATACGCAGTATTTT	CASSSLAGGYTDTQYF
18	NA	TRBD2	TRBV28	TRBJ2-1	TGTGCCAGCAGAACCGGGACTAGCGCTACTTACTCCTACAATGAGCAGTTCTTC	CASRTGTSATYSYNEQFF
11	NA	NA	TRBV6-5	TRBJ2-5	TGTGCCAGCAGTTTGCCGGAGACCCAGTACTTC	CASSLPETQYF
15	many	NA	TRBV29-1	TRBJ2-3	TGCAGCGTTGAAGACGGGGAAAGAAGCACAGATACGCAGTATTTT	CSVEDGERSTDTQYF
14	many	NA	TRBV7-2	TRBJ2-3	TGTGCCAGCAGCTTGCTACGTTTTCGGGATACGCAGTATTTT	CASSLLRFRDTQYF
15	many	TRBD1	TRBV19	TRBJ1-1	TGTGCCAGTAGCGGACAGGGGTCGAGGAACACTGAAGCTTTCTTT	CASSGQGSRNTEAFF
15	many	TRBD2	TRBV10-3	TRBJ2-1	TGTGCCATCAGTGAGGGACTAGCGGACTACAATGAGCAGTTCTTC	CAISEGLADYNEQFF
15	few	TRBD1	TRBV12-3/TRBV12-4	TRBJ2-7	TGTGCCAGCAGTCGACGGACAGGGGGACGATACGAGCAGTACTTC	CASSRRTGGRYEQYF
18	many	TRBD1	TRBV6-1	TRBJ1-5	TGTGCCAGCAGTGAAGCTGGGACAGGGTTAGGGAGCAATCAGCCCCAGCATTTT	CASSEAGTGLGSNQPQHF
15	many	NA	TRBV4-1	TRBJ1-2	TGCGCCAGCAGCCAAGATCCGGGAGGGACCTATGGCTACACCTTC	CASSQDPGGTYGYTF
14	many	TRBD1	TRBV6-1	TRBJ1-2	TGTGCCAGCAGCCGCCGGGACAGCGTTTGGGGCTACACCTTC	CASSRRDSVWGYTF
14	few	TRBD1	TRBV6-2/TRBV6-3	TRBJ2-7	TGTGCCAGCAGTCGATTCAGACAGGGTTACGAGCAGTACTTC	CASSRFRQGYEQYF
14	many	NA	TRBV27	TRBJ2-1	TGTGCCAGCAGCCCCGGGACAACTAACAATGAGCAGTTCTTC	CASSPGTTNNEQFF
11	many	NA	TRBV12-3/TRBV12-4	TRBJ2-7	TGTGCCAGCGGCACACAATACGAGCAGTACTTC	CASGTQYEQYF
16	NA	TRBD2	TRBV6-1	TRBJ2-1	TGTGCCAGCAGCCAAGTAGCGGGAGTGCTTAATGGCGAGCAGTTCTTC	CASSQVAGVLNGEQFF
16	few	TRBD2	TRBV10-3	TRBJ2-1	TGTGCCATCAGGGCACTAGCGGGAGGGGCTGACAATGAGCAGCTCTTC	CAIRALAGGADNEQLF
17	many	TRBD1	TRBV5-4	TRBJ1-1	TGTGCCAGCAGCTTTCCGGGGCGGGGACAGAGGAACACTGAAGCTTTCTTT	CASSFPGRGQRNTEAFF